Listed below are T cell receptor beta chains from one sample, sequenced in a study of OX40 agonist ivuxolimab in advanced cancers. Measured with immunoSEQ multiplex PCR; TCRdb has only the in-frame clones, and not every one. The sample lists 60,000 to 65,000 clones; 80% to 95% were seen once. The material was CD4+ or CD8+ T cells sorted from blood, obtained in a trial of the OX40 agonist ivuxolimab. Receptor source: an adult with an advanced solid tumor such as melanoma, head and neck, liver or kidney cancer. The CDR3 runs from the conserved cysteine through the conserved F or W. A D gene is named only where the DNA matches it firmly.

CDR3 DNA: TGTGCCAGCAGCTTAGTGGGCGGTGCCGATCTTAGCAATCAGCCCCAGCATTTT; CDR3 protein: CASSLVGGADLSNQPQHF; D gene: NA; J gene: TRBJ1-5; CDR3 length: 18; V gene: TRBV7-8
CDR3 DNA: TGTGCCAGTAGTATAGCCGGGGGCACTGAAGCTTTCTTT; CDR3 protein: CASSIAGGTEAFF; D gene: NA; J gene: TRBJ1-1; CDR3 length: 13; V gene: TRBV19
CDR3 DNA: TGCGCCAGCAGCTTTGCGACAGGGTACAACACTGAAGCTTTCTTT; CDR3 protein: CASSFATGYNTEAFF; D gene: TRBD1; J gene: TRBJ1-1; CDR3 length: 15; V gene: TRBV5-1
CDR3 DNA: TGTGCCAGCAGCCCTCGGGGGGCTTTGGGCTACACCTTC; CDR3 protein: CASSPRGALGYTF; D gene: NA; J gene: TRBJ1-2; CDR3 length: 13; V gene: TRBV7-9
CDR3 DNA: TGTGCCAGTAGTATTAGGGGTAGCGGGAGGGAGAATGAGCAGTTCTTC; CDR3 protein: CASSIRGSGRENEQFF; D gene: TRBD2; J gene: TRBJ2-1; CDR3 length: 16; V gene: TRBV19
CDR3 DNA: TGCGCCAGCAGCTTGGAGGGGATTAATACGCAGTATTTT; CDR3 protein: CASSLEGINTQYF; D gene: NA; J gene: TRBJ2-3; CDR3 length: 13; V gene: TRBV5-1
CDR3 DNA: TGTGCCAGCAGCCATCTAGGGGGAGGCAAAAACATTCAGTACTTC; CDR3 protein: CASSHLGGGKNIQYF; D gene: NA; J gene: TRBJ2-4; CDR3 length: 15; V gene: TRBV14
CDR3 DNA: TGTGCCAGCAGCCCCTTGGACAGGGGTACGAACACTGAAGCTTTCTTT; CDR3 protein: CASSPLDRGTNTEAFF; D gene: TRBD1; J gene: TRBJ1-1; CDR3 length: 16; V gene: TRBV7-2
CDR3 DNA: TGTGCCAGCAGTTACTCGAGGCTCCTAGCGGCTTCCGGGCAGTTCTTC; CDR3 protein: CASSYSRLLAASGQFF; D gene: TRBD2; J gene: TRBJ2-1; CDR3 length: 16; V gene: TRBV6-5
CDR3 DNA: TGTGCCAGCAGTGAAGCCATTGGGACAGATAGCAATCAGCCCCAGCATTTT; CDR3 protein: CASSEAIGTDSNQPQHF; D gene: TRBD1; J gene: TRBJ1-5; CDR3 length: 17; V gene: TRBV6-1